Listed below are T cell receptor beta chains from one sample, sequenced in a study of T-cell memory formation after mild COVID-19. Via MiXCR, TCRdb re-called the 5' RACE reads, giving one row per CDR3 protein. The data hold hundreds of thousands of distinct CDR3 sequences, with roughly 18% observed a single time. The sample was PBMCs or a T cell subset sorted from them (not recorded which). The source of these receptors is an adult woman who had mild COVID-19 (a few samples of this study predate the infection). Cell type and time point are not known. The CDR3 runs from the conserved cysteine through the conserved F or W. The D gene is left open where the match is weak. Clone size is stated in some rows and not others, as once, few, many or a class when expanded.

clone_size j_call d_call v_call cdr3_aa cdr3_nt
. TRBJ1-1 TRBD1 TRBV4-1 CASSQAMGTGVTEAFF TGCGCCAGCAGCCAAGCTATGGGGACAGGGGTCACTGAAGCTTTCTTT
. TRBJ2-5 . TRBV12-3/TRBV12-4 CASSLSRDGTQYF TGTGCCAGCAGTCTGTCCCGGGACGGGACCCAGTACTTC
few TRBJ1-4 . TRBV29-1 CSVEGATNEKLFF TGCAGCGTTGAGGGGGCAACTAATGAAAAACTGTTTTTT
few TRBJ2-1 TRBD2 TRBV7-2 CASIRTSGINEQFF TGTGCCAGCATCCGGACTAGCGGGATTAATGAGCAGTTCTTC
few TRBJ1-1 . TRBV27 CASSLSPGLNTEAFF TGTGCCAGCAGTTTATCTCCAGGGTTGAACACTGAAGCTTTCTTT
few TRBJ2-6 . TRBV6-5 CASKGQGKAGANVLTF TGTGCCAGCAAGGGGCAGGGAAAGGCTGGGGCCAACGTCCTGACTTTC
. TRBJ1-5 TRBD1 TRBV30 CAWSGGQGNQPQHF TGTGCCTGGAGTGGGGGACAGGGCAATCAGCCCCAGCATTTT
. TRBJ1-5 . TRBV30 CAWGDRSNQPQHF TGTGCCTGGGGTGACAGAAGCAATCAGCCCCAGCATTTT
few TRBJ2-1 TRBD1 TRBV6-5 CASRPGTVYNEQFF TGTGCCAGCAGACCCGGGACAGTCTACAATGAGCAGTTCTTC
few TRBJ2-3 TRBD2 TRBV20-1 CSARVGAGGRADTQYF TGCAGTGCTAGAGTGGGAGCGGGGGGCCGGGCAGATACGCAGTATTTT
few TRBJ2-3 . TRBV7-2 CASSIMRAASTDTQYF TGTGCCAGCAGTATAATGCGGGCGGCTAGCACAGATACGCAGTATTTT
many TRBJ2-1 . TRBV7-8 CASRRSGDYNEQFF TGTGCCAGCAGGCGGAGCGGTGACTACAATGAGCAGTTCTTC
few TRBJ2-5 . TRBV12-3/TRBV12-4 CASSPHPGLSQETQYF TGTGCCAGCAGTCCCCACCCGGGACTCTCTCAAGAGACCCAGTACTTC
many TRBJ2-1 TRBD2 TRBV15 CATSRDARTSGDEQFF TGTGCCACCAGCAGAGATGCAAGGACTAGCGGCGATGAGCAGTTCTTC
many TRBJ2-7 . TRBV29-1 CSVWGDSYEQYF TGCAGCGTCTGGGGGGACAGCTACGAGCAGTACTTC
. TRBJ2-4 . TRBV2 CASSLSPQVGVQYF TGTGCCAGCAGCCTAAGTCCGCAGGTCGGCGTTCAGTACTTC
many TRBJ2-2 TRBD2 TRBV27 CASSFKAAGGTGELFF TGTGCCAGCAGTTTTAAGGCAGCGGGAGGAACCGGGGAGCTGTTTTTT
. TRBJ1-4 . TRBV12-3/TRBV12-4 CASSPGNGRVELFF TGTGCCAGCAGCCCCGGGAACGGGCGGGTGGAACTGTTTTTT
. TRBJ2-1 . TRBV29-1 CSVLQGLEAEQFF TGCAGCGTCTTACAGGGCTTGGAGGCTGAGCAGTTCTTC
few TRBJ2-4 . TRBV11-1 CASSTRGLGENIQYF TGTGCCAGCAGCACTAGGGGATTGGGCGAAAACATTCAGTACTTC
. TRBJ2-2 TRBD1 TRBV7-7 CASSQDRALTGELFF TGTGCTAGCAGCCAGGACAGGGCGCTCACCGGGGAGCTGTTTTTT
. TRBJ1-1 TRBD1 TRBV25-1 CASSESDRAYTEAFF TGTGCCAGCAGTGAATCGGACAGGGCGTACACTGAAGCTTTCTTT
. TRBJ1-2 . TRBV5-1 CASSLDRAEGYTF TGCGCCAGCAGCTTGGATAGGGCTGAAGGCTACACCTTC
few TRBJ2-1 . TRBV29-1 CSVGYNNEQFF TGCAGCGTTGGGTACAACAATGAGCAGTTCTTC